The rows below give T cell receptor beta chains drawn from one sample of a study of shared clonotypes between healthy human individuals. Generated by immunoSEQ multiplex PCR, the TCRdb table keeps only in-frame clones and is missing some. The data contain 2.5 million or so clones, 85% to 95% of them singletons. Sequencing was performed on naive CD4+ T cells sorted from blood. The receptors stem from a young man in good health. The CDR3 runs from the conserved cysteine through the conserved F or W. Fields, in order: CDR3 length, V gene, D gene, J gene, clone size, CDR3 DNA, CDR3 protein. D genes are given only for firm matches. Clone size, where shown, is once, few, many, or a class for clones that have expanded.

14	TRBV2	-	TRBJ2-7	once	TGTGCCAGCTCGTGGGACGGAGGTCTCAACGAGCAGTACTTC	CASSWDGGLNEQYF
15	TRBV7-9	TRBD2	TRBJ2-5	-	TGTGCCAGCAGCTCGTTAGCGGGGTATGTGGAGACCCAGTACTTC	CASSSLAGYVETQYF
12	TRBV4-1	-	TRBJ2-2	-	TGCGCCAGCAGCCGCGGGAACGGGGAGCTGTTTTTT	CASSRGNGELFF
16	TRBV27	-	TRBJ2-7	-	TGTGCCAGCAGTTTATCGGCCGGGACTCCAATTTACGAGCAGTACTTC	CASSLSAGTPIYEQYF
14	TRBV7-2	-	TRBJ2-4	-	TGTGCCAGCAGCACCGACAACCCCAAAAACATTCAGTACTTC	CASSTDNPKNIQYF
15	TRBV5-1	TRBD1	TRBJ1-1	-	TGCGCCAGCAGCTCCTCAGGACAGGGTAAGACTGAAGCTTTCTTT	CASSSSGQGKTEAFF
17	TRBV10-3	-	TRBJ2-1	-	TGTGCCATCAGTCCCGGGACTCCAGCCGTTGGGCACAATGAGCAGTTCTTC	CAISPGTPAVGHNEQFF
13	TRBV30	-	TRBJ1-5	-	TGTGCCTGGGGGAGGCACGAGGATCAGCCCCAGCATTTT	CAWGRHEDQPQHF
16	TRBV2	-	TRBJ2-6	-	TGTGCCAGCAGTGAGGGACGGGGCTCTGGGGCCAACGTCCTGACTTTC	CASSEGRGSGANVLTF
16	TRBV19	-	TRBJ1-6	-	TGTGCCAGTAGCGACGGCCACAGAATCTATAATTCACCCCTCCACTTT	CASSDGHRIYNSPLHF
14	TRBV19	-	TRBJ1-6	-	TGTGCCAGTAGTATAGGACGGACAAATTCACCCCTCCACTTT	CASSIGRTNSPLHF
12	TRBV30	-	TRBJ2-6	-	TGTGCCTGGAGTTCCGGGAGTTCCGTCCTGACTTTC	CAWSSGSSVLTF
16	TRBV27	TRBD2	TRBJ2-1	-	TGTGCCAGCAGTTTATCGACTAGCGGGGGGGCATTCGAGCAGTTCTTC	CASSLSTSGGAFEQFF
17	TRBV5-6	-	TRBJ2-7	-	TGTGCCAGCAGCCTAGGACAGATTTACGACGGGGCCTACGAGCAGTACTTC	CASSLGQIYDGAYEQYF
15	TRBV5-1	-	TRBJ2-2	-	TGCGCCAGCAGCGTTAGCGGATTTGCCACCGGGGAGCTGTTTTTT	CASSVSGFATGELFF
15	TRBV6-6	-	TRBJ1-3	-	TGTGCCAGCAGTTACGGGACGGACTCTGGAAACACCATATATTTT	CASSYGTDSGNTIYF
16	TRBV28	TRBD1	TRBJ1-6	-	TGTGCCAGCAGTTTGTCTATTCCAGGGGGTAATTCACCCCTCCACTTT	CASSLSIPGGNSPLHF
12	TRBV15	-	TRBJ1-2	-	TGTGCCACCAGCGGAGGGACTTATGGCTACACCTTC	CATSGGTYGYTF
15	TRBV7-9	TRBD1	TRBJ2-1	-	TGTGCCAGCAGCTTAGCGGGGACAGGGACGGATGAGCAGTTCTTC	CASSLAGTGTDEQFF
16	TRBV2	TRBD1	TRBJ1-5	-	TGTGCCAGCAGTGAAGCGGGGACAGCGAGCAATCAGCCCCAGCATTTT	CASSEAGTASNQPQHF
16	TRBV7-6	-	TRBJ2-2	-	TGTGCCAGCAGCTTTGGGCGGGGTCCGAACACCGGGGAGCTGTTTTTT	CASSFGRGPNTGELFF
16	TRBV19	TRBD1	TRBJ1-5	-	TGTGCCAGTAGATATGTGGGCAGGGGGCTCGAACAGCCCCAGCATTTT	CASRYVGRGLEQPQHF
15	TRBV19	TRBD1	TRBJ1-5	-	TGTGCCAGGCTACAGGGGGCGCTTGGAAATCAGCCCCAGCATTTT	CARLQGALGNQPQHF
14	TRBV5-6	-	TRBJ1-1	few	TGTGCCAGCAGCCAAGCCGGGGGAGGGACTGAAGCTTTCTTT	CASSQAGGGTEAFF
14	TRBV7-9	-	TRBJ1-2	once	TGTGCCAGCAGCCGCGACACTACTAACTATGGCTACACCTTC	CASSRDTTNYGYTF
13	TRBV7-2	-	TRBJ1-5	-	TGTGCCAGCCGGACAGAGAGCAATCAGCCCCAGCATTTT	CASRTESNQPQHF
16	TRBV27	-	TRBJ2-3	-	TGTGCCAGCAGTTCCCTGGGCGGGGGCCGCACAGATACGCAGTATTTT	CASSSLGGGRTDTQYF